This T cell receptor (beta chain) was identified during a study of T cell responses to AZD1222 COVID-19 vaccine. Sequencing was performed with immunoSEQ multiplex PCR; in TCRdb, only in-frame clones are kept and a portion is missing. The sample has over 100,000 clones, more than 75% seen once. The CDR3 extends over 13 amino acids. V lost 3 bases, J lost 2 bases, and 7 bases lay in between. The V gene's germline CDR1 is SGHAT and CDR2 FQNNGV. A remark on this clone: Its antigen remains unidentified.

Overall study findings and caveats: Researchers took repertoire samples only after the peak T cell response had come. Targeting of unmutated variant regions was reportedly seen in nearly half of spike-specific TCRs. Spike-specific TCR breadth rose after two AZD1222 doses, and depth rose as well. Distributed over spike, vaccine-associated CD4 TCRs predominated at 160-218 and 743-854.

The source of this sequence is an adult who received the AZD1222 COVID-19 vaccine. The J gene is TRBJ2-5, the V gene TRBV11-2; no clear D. The source material was peripheral blood, sampled 28 days after the second AZD1222 dose. The CDR3 protein is CASSLERQETQYF. The CDR3 DNA is TGTGCCAGCAGCTTGGAAAGGCAAGAGACCCAGTACTTC.